Sequencing of this T cell receptor (beta chain) was carried out in a study of blood T cell repertoires in COVID-19. Study as a whole: PBMCs, B-cell-depleted T cells, or T cells provided the cDNA or gDNA that made up the material.

This CDR3 is 14 amino acids long. V was cut by 0 bases and J by 4 bases, with 10 bases left in between. Germline CDR1 reads SGHRS; CDR2 reads YFSETQ. Participants, 18 to 89 years old, spanned fewer than 25 US areas. In this sample, this clone turned up a few times. Here immunoSEQ multiplex PCR was the method, and the copy in TCRdb shows in-frame clones only, minus some. The data hold about 430,000 clones, with 70% to 90% observed a single time. The source material was PBMCs or T cells enriched from blood (not recorded which). The TCR originated in a woman aged 18-29 years who had been exposed to COVID-19. The genes are TRBV5-1 and TRBJ1-2; the D gene is possibly TRBD1 (6 bases). The CDR3 nucleotides read TGCGCCAGCAGCTTGGGACAGGAAAGCTATGGCTACACCTTC. It is translated as CASSLGQESYGYTF.